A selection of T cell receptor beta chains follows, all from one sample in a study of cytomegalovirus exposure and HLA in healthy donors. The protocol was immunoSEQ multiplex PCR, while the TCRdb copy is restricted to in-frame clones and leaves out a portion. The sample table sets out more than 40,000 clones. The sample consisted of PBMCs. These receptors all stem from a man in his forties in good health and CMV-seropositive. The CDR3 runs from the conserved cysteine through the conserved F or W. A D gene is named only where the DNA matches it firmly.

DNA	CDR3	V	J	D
TGTGCCAGTAGAATGACTAGCGGGATCGGTGAGACCCAGTACTTC	CASRMTSGIGETQYF	TRBV27	TRBJ2-5	TRBD2
TGTGCCAGCAGTCGTGGGACTAGCGGGGGCACAGATACGCAGTATTTT	CASSRGTSGGTDTQYF	TRBV7-8	TRBJ2-3	TRBD2
TGTGCCAGCAGTTACCTTAGAGGGGGCAACACTGAAGCTTTCTTT	CASSYLRGGNTEAFF	TRBV6-6	TRBJ1-1	TRBD1
TGTGCCAGTAGACAGGGGACGCCGAATCAGCCCCAGCATTTT	CASRQGTPNQPQHF	TRBV6-5	TRBJ1-5	TRBD1
TGTGCCAGCAGTGAAGCAGAGGGAGAGACCCAGTACTTC	CASSEAEGETQYF	TRBV2	TRBJ2-5	NA
TGTGCCACCCTCCGGGACAGGGGGCACGAGCAGTACTTC	CATLRDRGHEQYF	TRBV18	TRBJ2-7	TRBD1
TGTGCCTGGAGCCTTGGACAGATCACAGATACGCAGTATTTT	CAWSLGQITDTQYF	TRBV30	TRBJ2-3	NA
TGTGCCAGCAGTGAATCAGATACAGTGAACACCGGGGAGCTGTTTTTT	CASSESDTVNTGELFF	TRBV6-1	TRBJ2-2	NA
TGTGCCAGCGGAGGACAGGCTTCACGGGGGGGGACCCAGTACTTC	CASGGQASRGGTQYF	TRBV6-5	TRBJ2-5	NA
TGTGCCAGTAGTATCGAGGGTAATAGCGGGAGGGCCGGATACAATGAGCAGTTCTTC	CASSIEGNSGRAGYNEQFF	TRBV19	TRBJ2-1	TRBD2
TGTGCCTTTTCCTCCGTAATGAACACTGAAGCTTTCTTT	CAFSSVMNTEAFF	TRBV30	TRBJ1-1	NA
TGTGCCTGGAGTGCTACGGGACAGGGGCCTCACGAGCAGTACTTC	CAWSATGQGPHEQYF	TRBV30	TRBJ2-7	TRBD1
TGTGCCAGCAGTCAGGGACTAGCCCAGTACTTC	CASSQGLAQYF	TRBV7-2	TRBJ2-5	TRBD2
TGTGCCAGTTCGGGCCGGCTAGCGTTTTCCTACGAGCAGTACTTC	CASSGRLAFSYEQYF	TRBV11-1	TRBJ2-7	NA
TGCGCCAGCAGCTCTCCTCTAGCGGGAGCCTACAATGAGCAGTTCTTC	CASSSPLAGAYNEQFF	TRBV5-1	TRBJ2-1	TRBD2
TGTGCCAGCAGTTTTTCGGGGGGCGGAGGAGATACGCAGTATTTT	CASSFSGGGGDTQYF	TRBV6-5	TRBJ2-3	NA
TGTGCCAGCAGCTTACAGCCCTTGGGTGCGGGAGTTGGGGATGAGCAGTTCTTC	CASSLQPLGAGVGDEQFF	TRBV7-8	TRBJ2-1	TRBD2
TGTGCCTGGAAAGAGAGATATCAAGAGACCCAGTACTTC	CAWKERYQETQYF	TRBV30	TRBJ2-5	NA
TGTGCCAGCAGCTTAGACAGGGGGATGAACACTGAAGCTTTCTTT	CASSLDRGMNTEAFF	TRBV7-9	TRBJ1-1	TRBD1
TGTGCCAGCAGTTTTCAGGGACAGAACACTGAAGCTTTCTTT	CASSFQGQNTEAFF	TRBV27	TRBJ1-1	NA
TGTGCCAGCAGCTTGGACAGGGGCACTGCCGAGCAGTACTTC	CASSLDRGTAEQYF	TRBV5-4	TRBJ2-7	TRBD1
TGTGCCAGCACAGAAAACAATGAGCAGTTCTTC	CASTENNEQFF	TRBV2	TRBJ2-1	NA
TGTGCCAGCTCGGACAGTAGGTACGAGCAGTACTTC	CASSDSRYEQYF	TRBV27	TRBJ2-7	NA
TGTGCCAGCATCACCGACAGGGGCACTGAAGCTTTCTTT	CASITDRGTEAFF	TRBV6-1	TRBJ1-1	TRBD1
TGTGCCAGCTGGACACATCTCTATGGCTACACCTTC	CASWTHLYGYTF	TRBV28	TRBJ1-2	NA
TGTGCCAGCAGTTACTCGATAACTGACTCCTACGAGCAGTACTTC	CASSYSITDSYEQYF	TRBV6-5	TRBJ2-7	NA
TGCGCCAGCAGCTTGGGACAGAATAATTCACCCCTCCACTTT	CASSLGQNNSPLHF	TRBV5-1	TRBJ1-6	NA
TGTGCCAGCAGTTTAGGCCAGAACACTGAAGCTTTCTTT	CASSLGQNTEAFF	TRBV27	TRBJ1-1	NA
TGTGCCATCAGTACTAGCGGAAATGAGCAGTTCTTC	CAISTSGNEQFF	TRBV10-3	TRBJ2-1	TRBD2
TGTGCCAGCAATATAAGGGGGGGCCGAAACATTCAGTACTTC	CASNIRGGRNIQYF	TRBV28	TRBJ2-4	NA
TGTGCCAGCAGCCAAGCGCTCGGGGGTTCCTTCCACGAGCAGTACTTC	CASSQALGGSFHEQYF	TRBV14	TRBJ2-7	NA
TGTGCCAGTTGGACAGGGACCTATGGCTACACCTTC	CASWTGTYGYTF	TRBV19	TRBJ1-2	TRBD1